This T cell receptor (beta chain) originates from a study of blood T cell repertoires in COVID-19. Whole-study context: The analysed material was cDNA or gDNA that came from T cells, B-cell-depleted T cells, or PBMCs.

Methods used by the authors: From reference gene primer amplification, estimates of nucleated cell counts were derived. The protocol was immunoSEQ multiplex PCR, while the TCRdb copy is restricted to in-frame clones and leaves out a portion. The V and J calls and the clone size are those of that table, but D and trimming were determined from the DNA. The table lists roughly 300,000 clones, 85% of them singletons. The germline gives CDR1 LNHDA, CDR2 SQIVND (reference sequence). Deletions cut 7 bases from V and 3 bases from J, with 25 bases between. The CDR3 covers 17 residues. The source of this sequence is a human donor in a cohort sampled during active COVID-19. The sample comprised peripheral blood. The chain combines TRBV19 with TRBJ2-7, with D maybe TRBD1 (6 bases). CDR3 region: CASIRGSNRDIYYEQYF. The CDR3 DNA sequence: TGTGCCAGTATCCGGGGAAGCAACCGGGACATATACTACGAGCAGTACTTC.